This T cell receptor beta chain was identified during a study of cytomegalovirus exposure and HLA in healthy donors. The CDR3 spans 15 residues. CDR1 and CDR2 from the germline V gene are LGHNA and YNFKEQ. V was shortened by 3 bases and J by 2 bases, with 13 bases between the two germline ends. A multiplex PCR was run with 60 Vbeta primers and 13 Jbeta primers. The repertoire was sequenced with immunoSEQ multiplex PCR; TCRdb's copy has only in-frame clones and lacks some. The sample has about 170,000 clones; roughly three quarters are singletons. Sequences were obtained from PBMCs. This chain joins TRBV4-2 and TRBJ1-1; D ambiguous. The source of this sequence is a woman aged 45 to 65 in good health and CMV-seronegative. The CDR3 sequence is CASSHEADANTEAFF. The CDR3 DNA is TGTGCCAGCAGCCATGAGGCGGATGCAAACACTGAAGCTTTCTTT.